A single sample is the source of the 13 T cell receptor beta chains below, sequenced in a study of immune characterization of retroperitoneal liposarcoma. TCRdb processed the PCR reads anew with MiXCR; each CDR3 protein has one entry. The sample yields more than 10,000 distinct CDR3 sequences, about a quarter seen once. Sequenced sample: tumor tissue. The receptors shown here come from a female donor with retroperitoneal liposarcoma.

The genes are TRBV6-1 and TRBJ1-1; TRBD1 matches at 10 bases. Germline lookup yields CDR1 MNHNS and CDR2 SASEGT. The CDR3 is 14 residues long. Germline trimming cut 1 base from V and 4 bases from J; bases unmatched to any gene: 0. The DNA for the CDR3 is TGTGCCAGCAGTGAAGGGACAGGGGGCACTGAAGCTTTCTTT. It yields the protein CASSEGTGGTEAFF.

This clonotype was seen a handful of times. This chain uses TRBV10-1 with TRBJ2-3; 12 bases match TRBD2. Unmatched junction bases numbered 7, after V lost 5 bases and J lost 4 bases. CDR1 and CDR2 (germline): WNHNN, SYGVQD (reference sequence). CDR3 size: 16 residues. CDR3 DNA sequence: TGCGCCAGCAGTCCGACTAGCGGGAGAACTCCAGATACGCAGTATTTT. This codes for CASSPTSGRTPDTQYF.

This chain links TRBV12-3 or TRBV12-4 with TRBJ1-5; D is uncertain. Trimming took off 3 bases at V and 7 bases at J, with 7 bases between the two ends. This CDR3 region has 12 residues. The CDR3 sequence is CASSLLGQPQHF. CDR3 coding DNA: TGTGCCAGCAGTTTGCTTGGGCAGCCCCAGCATTTT.

The CDR3 spells CASSHTGMSNQPQHF. DNA of the CDR3: TGTGCCAGCAGCCACACAGGGATGAGCAATCAGCCCCAGCATTTT. V usage is TRBV6-1 and J usage is TRBJ1-5, with TRBD1 as a possible D gene (6 bases). The length of the CDR3 is 15 residues. Trimming shortened V by 6 bases and J by 1 base, and 13 bases separated the two germline ends. From germline, CDR1 is MNHNS and CDR2 SASEGT.

This chain connects TRBV6-5 to TRBJ2-1; possibly TRBD2 for D (5 bases). The DNA end is a closer match to TRBJ2-7, so the J assignment may be wrong. The CDR3 runs to 13 residues. CDR1 is MNHEY, CDR2 SVGAGI, per germline. In DNA, the CDR3 is TGTGCCAGCAGTGTTGAGGGAGCCTACGAGCAGTACTTC. Protein: CASSVEGAYEQYF.

This clonotype showed up just a few times. The chain has TRBV12-3 or TRBV12-4 and TRBJ2-4; 7 bases line up with TRBD2. V lost 10 bases to trimming and J lost 13 bases; unmatched junction nucleotides: 19. The CDR3 covers 14 residues. The CDR3 DNA sequence: TGTGCCACCCGATTAGCGGGCTTTAACAATGAGCAGTACTTC. This gives the protein CATRLAGFNNEQYF.

This clonotype was detected ten times or more. This chain uses TRBV7-8 with TRBJ2-1, with 10 bases identical to TRBD2. The CDR3 is 17 amino acids. Germline V CDR1 and CDR2: SGHVS, FQNEAQ. V shed 1 base and J 13 bases; nucleotides not matched to a gene: 16. CDR3 protein: CASSLDPSGSLLETQFF. The CDR3 bases are TGTGCCAGCAGCTTAGATCCTAGCGGGAGCCTACTAGAGACCCAGTTCTTC. Together with reference TRBV7-8 and TRBJ2-1, the CDR3 gives the full variable domain: GAGVSQSPRYKVAKRGQDVALRCDPISGHVSLFWYQQALGQGPEFLTYFQNEAQLDKSGLPSDRFFAERPEGSVSTLKIQRTQQEDSAVYLCASSLDPSGSLLETQFFGPGTRLTVL.

This clonotype has only a few counts. The rearrangement joins TRBV6-1 to TRBJ2-7; possible D gene TRBD1, 6 bases. The CDR3 length is 13 residues. V gave up 11 bases and J gave up 4 bases, with 18 bases separating them. From germline, CDR1 is MNHNS and CDR2 SASEGT. The CDR3 sequence: CAVKWAGEYEQYF. The DNA of the CDR3 is TGTGCCGTTAAATGGGCAGGGGAGTACGAGCAGTACTTC.

This clonotype was observed a handful of times. V is TRBV12-3 or TRBV12-4 and J is TRBJ1-2; D gene unclear. The CDR3 sequence is 12 residues long. The V and J ends lost 5 bases and 8 bases respectively, with 12 bases between them. CDR3 sequence: CASSTRRIGYTF. DNA of the CDR3: TGTGCCAGCAGTACCAGGCGGATCGGCTACACCTTC.

As for this clonotype: A read error may explain this, as a much larger clone is one base away. The gene calls are TRBV6-9 and TRBJ2-1; D uncertain. Trimming took off 2 bases at V and 9 bases at J, with 14 bases between the two ends. CDR1 MNHGY and CDR2 SVAAGI come from the germline V gene. CDR3 length: 14 amino acids. The CDR3 DNA sequence: TGTGCCAGCAGTTATAGTGGGGATTACGGTGAGCAGTTCTTC. Protein product: CASSYSGDYGEQFF.

This clonotype was picked up many times. The gene calls are TRBV10-3 and TRBJ2-3, with 8 bases aligning to TRBD2. V lost 4 bases to trimming and J lost 0 bases; unmatched junction nucleotides: 9. Germline CDR1 ENHRY, CDR2 SYGVKD. The CDR3 is 17 residues long. The CDR3 reads CAISASGGLASTDTQYF. The CDR3 nucleotides read TGTGCCATCAGTGCGTCGGGAGGGCTCGCTAGCACAGATACGCAGTATTTT.

This clonotype was counted many times. J is TRBJ1-2 and V is TRBV10-3; 7 bases agree with TRBD1. The CDR3 consists of 15 residues. With V trimmed by 7 bases and J by 2 bases, 10 bases remained unmatched. Per the germline V gene, CDR1 is ENHRY and CDR2 is SYGVKD. The DNA of the CDR3 is TGTGCCATCATGAAGGACTCAGGGGGAAACTATGGCTACACCTTC. It is translated as CAIMKDSGGNYGYTF.

This clonotype showed up many times. This chain uses TRBV6-1 with TRBJ2-1, with 9 bases aligning to TRBD2. The J call may be faulty, since TRBJ2-7 better matches the DNA end. The CDR3 consists of 12 residues. Germline V CDR1 and CDR2: MNHNS, SASEGT. CDR3: CASSLRGGEQYF. DNA for the CDR3: TGTGCCAGTAGCTTGCGGGGGGGAGAGCAGTACTTC.